These 7 T cell receptor beta chains came from one sample sequenced in a study of blood T cell repertoires in COVID-19. The table came from immunoSEQ multiplex PCR; TCRdb's copy has only in-frame clones and leaves some out. The sample carries over 75,000 clones, around 80% recorded once. Source material: peripheral blood. The source of these receptors is a woman of 80 years or more with active or convalescent COVID-19.

Regarding this clone: This same CDR3 is encoded by further DNA sequences in the sample. V gene TRBV20-1 combines with J gene TRBJ2-7, with D unresolved. The V gene's germline CDR1 is DFQATT and CDR2 SNEGSKA (reference sequence). V lost 3 bases to trimming and J lost 3 bases, with 6 bases between them. The CDR3 loop spans 11 amino acids. The CDR3 DNA follows: TGCAGTGCTAGGTCCAGCTACGAGCAGTACTTC. The encoded protein is CSARSSYEQYF.

V usage is TRBV19 and J usage is TRBJ1-1; unclear D gene. V was clipped by 3 bases and J by 3 bases, with 8 bases between them. The length of the CDR3 is 13 residues. The germline gives CDR1 LNHDA, CDR2 SQIVND (reference sequence). The CDR3 bases are TGTGCCAGTAGTATTTCGAGAGACACTGAAGCTTTCTTT. It codes for CASSISRDTEAFF.

The rearrangement joins TRBV16 to TRBJ2-1; 9 bases align to TRBD2. CDR3 length equals 16 residues. The junction had 16 bases not matched to a gene; V was cut back by 1 base and J by 15 bases. Germline V lookup: CDR1 KGHSY, CDR2 FQNENV. Here the CDR3 reads CASSQYSAPGTSLLFF. The DNA of the CDR3 is TGTGCCAGCAGCCAATACAGTGCTCCTGGGACTAGCCTTCTGTTCTTC.

This rearrangement joins TRBV5-5 to TRBJ2-3; 9 bases are a match to TRBD1. From germline, CDR1 is SGHKS and CDR2 YYEKEE (reference sequence). The CDR3 is made up of 14 amino acids. The ends lost 5 bases at V and 6 bases at J; junction bases unmatched: 7. CDR3 DNA: TGTGCCAGCAGTATGGACAGGGGTGGGGATACGCAGTATTTT. Its protein product is CASSMDRGGDTQYF.

The chain uses TRBV10-3 and TRBJ2-5; D gene unclear. V was shortened by 0 bases and J by 5 bases, with 4 bases between the two germline ends. Germline CDR1 ENHRY, CDR2 SYGVKD. CDR3 length equals 12 residues. In nucleotides, the CDR3 is TGTGCCATCAGTGAGTCTCTGGAGACCCAGTACTTC. Its protein product is CAISESLETQYF.

The V call is TRBV6-5, the J call TRBJ1-1; D remains unclear. Deletions cut 0 bases from V and 4 bases from J, with 12 bases between. This CDR3 region has 15 residues. In germline, CDR1 is MNHEY, CDR2 SVGAGI. The CDR3 sequence: CASSYSPIAGTEAFF. CDR3 bases: TGTGCCAGCAGTTACTCGCCGATTGCGGGCACTGAAGCTTTCTTT.

V usage is TRBV27 and J usage is TRBJ2-4; D perhaps matches TRBD2 (6 bases). Germline V gene sequence: CDR1 MNHEY, CDR2 SMNVEV (reference sequence). CDR3 length equals 17 residues. Trimming pared 6 bases from V and 4 bases from J, leaving 22 bases between. In DNA, the CDR3 is TGTGCCAGCAGGGGGCGGGACTCCGGACGACAAAAAAACATTCAGTACTTC. This gives the protein CASRGRDSGRQKNIQYF.